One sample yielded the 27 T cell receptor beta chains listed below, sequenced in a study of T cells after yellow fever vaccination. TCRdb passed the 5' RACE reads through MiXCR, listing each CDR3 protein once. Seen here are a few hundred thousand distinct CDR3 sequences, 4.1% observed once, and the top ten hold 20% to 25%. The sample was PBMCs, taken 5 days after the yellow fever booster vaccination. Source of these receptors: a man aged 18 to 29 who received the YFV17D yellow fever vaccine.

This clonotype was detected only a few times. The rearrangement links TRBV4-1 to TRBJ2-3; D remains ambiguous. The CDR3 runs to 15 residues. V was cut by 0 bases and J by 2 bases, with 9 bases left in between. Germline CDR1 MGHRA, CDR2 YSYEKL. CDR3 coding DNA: TGCGCCAGCAGCCAAGACCGTAAAAACACAGATACGCAGTATTTT. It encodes CASSQDRKNTDTQYF.

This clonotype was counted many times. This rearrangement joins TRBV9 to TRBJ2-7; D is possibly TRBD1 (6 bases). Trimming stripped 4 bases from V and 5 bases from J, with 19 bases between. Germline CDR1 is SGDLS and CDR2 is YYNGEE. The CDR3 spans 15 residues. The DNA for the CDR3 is TGTGCCAGCAGCCTAACGCCTTCCAGGGGCCACGAGCAGTACTTC. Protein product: CASSLTPSRGHEQYF.

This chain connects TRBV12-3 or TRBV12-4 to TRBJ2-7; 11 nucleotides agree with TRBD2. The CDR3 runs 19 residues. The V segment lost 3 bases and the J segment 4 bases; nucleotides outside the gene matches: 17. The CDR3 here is CASSFLGLAENFGWYEQYF. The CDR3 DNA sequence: TGTGCCAGCAGTTTTTTGGGACTAGCGGAAAACTTCGGGTGGTACGAGCAGTACTTC.

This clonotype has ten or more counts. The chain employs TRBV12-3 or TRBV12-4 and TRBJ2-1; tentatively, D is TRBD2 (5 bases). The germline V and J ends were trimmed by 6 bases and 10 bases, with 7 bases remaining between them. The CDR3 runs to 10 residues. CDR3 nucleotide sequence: TGTGCCAGCAGCTCGGGGGAGCAGTTCTTC. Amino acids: CASSSGEQFF.

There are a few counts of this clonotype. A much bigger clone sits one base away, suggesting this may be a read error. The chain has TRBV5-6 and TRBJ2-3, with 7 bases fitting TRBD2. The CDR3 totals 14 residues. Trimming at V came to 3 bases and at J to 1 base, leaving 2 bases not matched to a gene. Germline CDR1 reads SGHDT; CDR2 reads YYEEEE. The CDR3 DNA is TGTGCCAGCAGCTCCGGACTAGGCACAGATACGCAGTATTTT. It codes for CASSSGLGTDTQYF. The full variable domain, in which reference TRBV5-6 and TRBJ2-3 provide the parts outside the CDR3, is DAGVTQSPTHLIKTRGQQVTLRCSPKSGHDTVSWYQQALGQGPQFIFQYYEEEERQRGNFPDRFSGHQFPNYSSELNVNALLLGDSALYLCASSSGLGTDTQYFGPGTRLTVL.

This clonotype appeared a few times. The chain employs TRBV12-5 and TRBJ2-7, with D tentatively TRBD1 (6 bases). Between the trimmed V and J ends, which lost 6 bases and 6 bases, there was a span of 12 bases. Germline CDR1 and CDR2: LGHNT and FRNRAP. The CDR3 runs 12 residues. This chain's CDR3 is CASGRQAGEQYF. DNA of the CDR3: TGTGCTAGTGGGCGACAGGCGGGCGAGCAGTACTTC.

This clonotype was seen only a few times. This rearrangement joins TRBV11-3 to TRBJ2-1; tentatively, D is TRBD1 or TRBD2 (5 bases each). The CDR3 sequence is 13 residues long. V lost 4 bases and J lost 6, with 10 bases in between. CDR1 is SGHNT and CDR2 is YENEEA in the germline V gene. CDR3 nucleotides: TGTGCCAGCAGCTCTTATGGGGGCAATGAGCAGTTCTTC. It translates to CASSSYGGNEQFF.

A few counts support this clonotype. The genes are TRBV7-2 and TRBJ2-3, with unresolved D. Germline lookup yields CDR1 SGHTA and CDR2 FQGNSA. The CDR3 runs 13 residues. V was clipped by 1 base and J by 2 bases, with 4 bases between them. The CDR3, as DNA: TGTGCCAGCAGCTTAGGACACACAGATACGCAGTATTTT. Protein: CASSLGHTDTQYF.

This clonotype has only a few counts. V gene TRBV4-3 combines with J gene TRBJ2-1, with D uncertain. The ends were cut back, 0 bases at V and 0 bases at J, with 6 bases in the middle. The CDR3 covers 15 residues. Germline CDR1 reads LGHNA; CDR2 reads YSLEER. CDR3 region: CASSQDSVSYNEQFF. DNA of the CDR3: TGCGCCAGCAGCCAAGATTCGGTCTCCTACAATGAGCAGTTCTTC.

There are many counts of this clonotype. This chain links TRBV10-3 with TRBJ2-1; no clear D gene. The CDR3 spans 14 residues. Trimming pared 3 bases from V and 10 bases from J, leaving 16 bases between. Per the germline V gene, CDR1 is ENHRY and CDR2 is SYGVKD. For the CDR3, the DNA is TGTGCCATCAGTGATCCTAGAGCAGCCGGGGAGCAGTTCTTC. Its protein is CAISDPRAAGEQFF.

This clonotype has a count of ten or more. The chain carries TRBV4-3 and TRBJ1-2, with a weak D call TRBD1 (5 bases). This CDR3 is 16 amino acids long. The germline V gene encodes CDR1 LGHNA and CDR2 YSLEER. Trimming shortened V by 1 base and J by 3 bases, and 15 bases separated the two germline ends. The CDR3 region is CASSQGAGGTHYGYTF. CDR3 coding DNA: TGCGCCAGCAGCCAAGGGGCGGGGGGGACCCACTATGGCTACACCTTC.

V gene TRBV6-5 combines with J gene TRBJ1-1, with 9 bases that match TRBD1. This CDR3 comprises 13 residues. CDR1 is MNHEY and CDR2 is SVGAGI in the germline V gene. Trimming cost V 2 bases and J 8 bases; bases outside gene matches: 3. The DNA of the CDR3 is TGTGCCAGCAGTTACCCCGGGACAGGGGAAGCTTTCTTT. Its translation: CASSYPGTGEAFF.

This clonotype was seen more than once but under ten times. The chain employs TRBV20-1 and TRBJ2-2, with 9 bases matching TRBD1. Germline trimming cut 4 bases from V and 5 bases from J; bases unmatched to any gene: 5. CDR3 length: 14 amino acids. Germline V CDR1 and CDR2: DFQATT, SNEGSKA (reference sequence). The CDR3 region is CSAIQGARTGELFF. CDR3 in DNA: TGCAGTGCTATACAGGGGGCGCGTACCGGGGAGCTGTTTTTT.

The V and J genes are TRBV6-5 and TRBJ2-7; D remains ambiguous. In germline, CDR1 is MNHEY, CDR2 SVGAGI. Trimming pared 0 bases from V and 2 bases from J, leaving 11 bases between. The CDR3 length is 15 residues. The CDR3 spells CASSYSRSFTYEQYF. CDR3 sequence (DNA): TGTGCCAGCAGTTACTCGAGGTCTTTTACCTACGAGCAGTACTTC.

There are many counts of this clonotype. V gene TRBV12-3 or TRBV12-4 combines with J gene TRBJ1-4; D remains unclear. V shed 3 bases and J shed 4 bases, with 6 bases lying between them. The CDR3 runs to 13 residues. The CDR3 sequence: CASSFLGNEKLFF. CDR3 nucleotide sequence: TGTGCCAGCAGTTTTCTGGGTAATGAAAAACTGTTTTTT.

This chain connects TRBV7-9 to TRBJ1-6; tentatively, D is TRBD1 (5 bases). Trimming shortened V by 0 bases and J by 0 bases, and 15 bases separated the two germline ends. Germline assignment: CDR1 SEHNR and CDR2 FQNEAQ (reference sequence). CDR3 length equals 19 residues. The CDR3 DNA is TGTGCCAGCAGCTTAGCGGGCGTCGGGGGGTTCTCCTATAATTCACCCCTCCACTTT. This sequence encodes CASSLAGVGGFSYNSPLHF.

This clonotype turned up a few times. CDR3 DNA: TGTGCCAGCAGCTTATTTTACAATGAGCAGTTCTTC. This sequence encodes CASSLFYNEQFF. The V call is TRBV11-2, the J call TRBJ2-1; D gene ambiguous. The V gene lost 2 bases and the J gene lost 4 bases, with 3 bases spanning the gap. This CDR3 is built from 12 residues. Per germline, CDR1 SGHAT and CDR2 FQNNGV. Combining the CDR3 with reference TRBV11-2 and TRBJ2-1 gives the whole variable domain EAGVAQSPRYKIIEKRQSVAFWCNPISGHATLYWYQQILGQGPKLLIQFQNNGVVDDSQLPKDRFSAERLKGVDSTLKIQPAKLEDSAVYLCASSLFYNEQFFGPGTRLTVL.

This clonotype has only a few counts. CDR3 DNA: TGTGCCAGCAGGGCGGGCCTGGGGTTTGAAGGAGATACGCAGTATTTT. Translation: CASRAGLGFEGDTQYF. The V call is TRBV12-3 or TRBV12-4, the J call TRBJ2-3; the D gene is possibly TRBD2 (5 bases). The CDR3 is 16 residues long. Trimming left V 6 bases short and J 5 bases short, with 21 bases between.

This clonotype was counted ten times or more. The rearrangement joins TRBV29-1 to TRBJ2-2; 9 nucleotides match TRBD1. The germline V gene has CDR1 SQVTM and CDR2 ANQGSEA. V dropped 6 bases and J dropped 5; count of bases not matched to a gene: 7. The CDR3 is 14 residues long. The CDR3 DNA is TGCAGCGTGCCCGGGACAGGGAAAACCGGGGAGCTGTTTTTT. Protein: CSVPGTGKTGELFF.

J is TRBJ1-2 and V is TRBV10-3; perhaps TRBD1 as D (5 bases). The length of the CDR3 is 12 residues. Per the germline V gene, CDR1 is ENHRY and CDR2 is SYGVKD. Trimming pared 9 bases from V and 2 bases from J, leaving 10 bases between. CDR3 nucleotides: TGTGCCATACGGGGCGAAAACTATGGCTACACCTTC. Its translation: CAIRGENYGYTF.

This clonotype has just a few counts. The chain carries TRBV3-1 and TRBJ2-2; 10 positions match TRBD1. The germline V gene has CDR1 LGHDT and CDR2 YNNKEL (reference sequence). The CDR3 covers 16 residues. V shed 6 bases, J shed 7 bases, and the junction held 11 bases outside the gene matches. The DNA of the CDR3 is TGTGCCAGCAGTCTACCGGGACAGGGGACGGTCGGGGAGCTGTTTTTT. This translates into CASSLPGQGTVGELFF.

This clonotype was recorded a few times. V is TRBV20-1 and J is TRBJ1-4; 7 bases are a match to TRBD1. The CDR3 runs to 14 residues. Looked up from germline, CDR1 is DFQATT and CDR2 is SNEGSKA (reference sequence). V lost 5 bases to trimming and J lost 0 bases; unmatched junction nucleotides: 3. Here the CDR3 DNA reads TGCAGTGCTTGGGACAGCCCAACTAATGAAAAACTGTTTTTT. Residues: CSAWDSPTNEKLFF.

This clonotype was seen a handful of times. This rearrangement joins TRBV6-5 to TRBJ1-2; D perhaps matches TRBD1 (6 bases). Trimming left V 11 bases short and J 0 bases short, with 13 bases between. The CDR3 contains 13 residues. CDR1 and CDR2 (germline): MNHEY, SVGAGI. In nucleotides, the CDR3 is TGTGCCGTACAGGGCAGCGCTAACTATGGCTACACCTTC. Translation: CAVQGSANYGYTF.

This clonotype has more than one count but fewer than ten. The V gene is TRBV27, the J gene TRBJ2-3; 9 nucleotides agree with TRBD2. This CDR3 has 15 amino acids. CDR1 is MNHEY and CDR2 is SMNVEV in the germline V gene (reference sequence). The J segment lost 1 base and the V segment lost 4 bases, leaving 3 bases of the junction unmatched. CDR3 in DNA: TGTGCCAGCAGTTGGGGACTAGCTGGCACAGATACGCAGTATTTT. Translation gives CASSWGLAGTDTQYF.

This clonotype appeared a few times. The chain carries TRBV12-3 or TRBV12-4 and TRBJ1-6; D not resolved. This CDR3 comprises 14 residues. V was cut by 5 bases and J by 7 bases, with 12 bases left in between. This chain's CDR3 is CASSMTPLNSPLHF. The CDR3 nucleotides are TGTGCCAGCAGTATGACCCCTTTGAATTCACCCCTCCACTTT.

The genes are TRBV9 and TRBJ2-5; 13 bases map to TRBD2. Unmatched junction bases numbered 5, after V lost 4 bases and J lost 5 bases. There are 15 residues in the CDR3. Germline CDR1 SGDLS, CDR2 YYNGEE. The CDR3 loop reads CASSLTSGGHETQYF. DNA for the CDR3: TGTGCCAGCAGCTTGACTAGCGGGGGGCACGAGACCCAGTACTTC.

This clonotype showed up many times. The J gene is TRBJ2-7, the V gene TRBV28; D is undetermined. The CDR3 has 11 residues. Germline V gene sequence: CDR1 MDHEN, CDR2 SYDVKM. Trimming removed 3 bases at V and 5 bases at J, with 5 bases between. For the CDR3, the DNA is TGTGCCAGCAGTTTGCGCCACGAGCAGTACTTC. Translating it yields CASSLRHEQYF.